Presented here are 31 T cell receptor beta chains from one specimen sequenced in a study of cytomegalovirus exposure and HLA in healthy donors. Primers: 60 Vbeta forward and 13 Jbeta reverse. The repertoire was sequenced with immunoSEQ multiplex PCR; TCRdb's copy has only in-frame clones and lacks some. The table records 200,000 or so clones, 70% of them present only once. The specimen was PBMCs. These receptors originate from a man aged 40-49 years in good health and CMV-seropositive.

The chain recombines TRBV9 with TRBJ1-6; D not certain. CDR3 length equals 16 residues. Germline V gene data show CDR1 as SGDLS and CDR2 as YYNGEE. The V end was cut by 0 bases, the J end by 6 bases, with 13 bases between. Written as DNA, the CDR3 is TGTGCCAGCAGCGTAGGCGGAGAGGGATTTAATTCACCCCTCCACTTT. It encodes CASSVGGEGFNSPLHF.

The chain is built from TRBV19 and TRBJ2-1; possibly TRBD1 for D (6 bases). The length of the CDR3 is 12 residues. The V and J ends lost 5 bases and 10 bases respectively, with 12 bases between them. Germline CDR1 LNHDA, CDR2 SQIVND (reference sequence). In DNA form, the CDR3 reads TGTGCCAGTAGTTCCCCAGGGGCCGAGCAGTTCTTC. This translates into CASSSPGAEQFF.

This chain connects TRBV18 to TRBJ1-2; the D gene is possibly TRBD1 (6 bases). CDR3 length: 19 residues. CDR1 KGHSH and CDR2 LQKENI come from the germline V gene. With 1 base removed from V and 0 bases from J, the gap between germline ends came to 21 bases. The CDR3 nucleotides read TGTGCCAGCTCACCACTAAGTGCAGGGGCCAATAGAGCTAACTATGGCTACACCTTC. It yields the protein CASSPLSAGANRANYGYTF.

The chain is built from TRBV19 and TRBJ1-1; maybe TRBD1 (5 bases). The CDR3 is 16 amino acids. Trimming pared 7 bases from V and 1 base from J, leaving 19 bases between. CDR1 LNHDA and CDR2 SQIVND come from the germline V gene (reference sequence). The CDR3 sequence: CASTISGGRANTEAFF. CDR3 sequence (DNA): TGTGCCAGTACCATAAGCGGGGGTAGAGCGAACACTGAAGCTTTCTTT.

The chain is built from TRBV2 and TRBJ2-1; 9 bases fit TRBD1. The length of the CDR3 is 19 residues. V lost 7 bases, J lost 5 bases, and 21 bases stayed unmatched. The germline V gene has CDR1 SNHLY and CDR2 FYNNEI. The DNA of the CDR3 is TGTGCCAGCACCGAGGGGACAGGGATAGGCGGGGGCCTACACAATGAGCAGTTCTTC. The encoded protein is CASTEGTGIGGGLHNEQFF.

This clone was found once. The rearrangement joins TRBV6-6 to TRBJ2-7; 7 nucleotides agree with TRBD2. J was trimmed by 1 base and V by 0 bases; bases with no gene match: 3. The germline gives CDR1 MNHNY, CDR2 SVGAGI (reference sequence). The CDR3 sequence is 15 residues long. The CDR3 DNA follows: TGTGCCAGCAGTTACTCTGGTAGCGGGTCCTACGAGCAGTACTTC. This encodes CASSYSGSGSYEQYF.

V usage is TRBV5-6 and J usage is TRBJ1-2; TRBD1 might be the D (5 bases). Germline-derived CDR1 and CDR2 are SGHDT and YYEEEE. CDR3 length: 13 residues. The ends were cut back, 2 bases at V and 6 bases at J, with 11 bases in the middle. The CDR3 here is CASSFQGMNGYTF. The CDR3 bases are TGTGCCAGCAGCTTCCAGGGAATGAATGGCTACACCTTC.

V is TRBV4-3 and J is TRBJ2-3; D remains unclear. CDR3 length: 13 residues. Germline CDR1 is LGHNA and CDR2 is YSLEER. Trimming took off 0 bases at V and 5 bases at J, with 6 bases between the two ends. The CDR3 protein is CASSQERRDTQYF. For the CDR3, the DNA is TGCGCCAGCAGCCAAGAGAGGAGAGATACGCAGTATTTT.

As for this clone: Other DNA sequences from this sample encode an identical CDR3 as well. The chain carries TRBV6-1 and TRBJ1-2; 7 bases map to TRBD1. In germline, CDR1 is MNHNS, CDR2 SASEGT. The V and J ends lost 6 bases and 5 bases, in that order; junction bases with no gene match: 9. This CDR3 is built from 14 residues. CDR3 DNA: TGTGCCAGCAGCCACAGGGGCGAGGGTTATGGCTACACCTTC. This sequence encodes CASSHRGEGYGYTF.

V usage is TRBV28 and J usage is TRBJ1-4; 7 nucleotides agree with TRBD1. V dropped 8 bases and J dropped 5; count of bases not matched to a gene: 14. The CDR3 contains 16 residues. Germline CDR1 is MDHEN and CDR2 is SYDVKM. CDR3: CASAGRRGLGNEKLFF. In DNA, the CDR3 is TGTGCCAGCGCGGGAAGGAGGGGGCTAGGGAATGAAAAACTGTTTTTT.

V and J are TRBV5-8 and TRBJ1-2; weak D call: TRBD1 (5 bases). There are 13 residues in the CDR3. Looked up from germline, CDR1 is SGHTS and CDR2 is YDEGEE. The ends were cut back, 2 bases at V and 6 bases at J, with 11 bases in the middle. The CDR3 coding sequence is TGTGCCAGCAGCTTCCGCAGGGTGGATGGCTACACCTTC. Its protein product is CASSFRRVDGYTF.

As for this clone: The junction does not match germline at one end; this may be a read error. The chain joins TRBV7-2 to TRBJ2-7; TRBD1 matches at 7 bases. Germline V gene data show CDR1 as SGHTA and CDR2 as FQGNSA. The CDR3 consists of 15 residues. CDR3 sequence reads: CASSTRTGRSSEQYF. The DNA for the CDR3 is TGTGCCAGCAGCACCCGGACAGGAAGGTCCTCCGAGCAGTACTTC.

V usage is TRBV5-1 and J usage is TRBJ1-2, with a possible D match to TRBD1 (6 bases). Deletions cut 0 bases from V and 4 bases from J, with 10 bases between. The CDR3 totals 14 residues. Germline V lookup: CDR1 SGHRS, CDR2 YFSETQ. CDR3 loop: CASSLAGRGYGYTF. The DNA for the CDR3 is TGCGCCAGCAGCTTGGCGGGCAGGGGCTATGGCTACACCTTC.

A remark on this clone: The sample contains more than one DNA sequence encoding this CDR3. J is TRBJ2-7 and V is TRBV6-5, with a possible D match to TRBD1 (6 bases). The germline V and J ends were trimmed by 2 bases and 0 bases, with 8 bases remaining between them. CDR1 is MNHEY and CDR2 is SVGAGI in the germline V gene. This CDR3 is built from 14 residues. DNA for the CDR3: TGTGCCAGCAGTTACGAGGACAGCTCCTACGAGCAGTACTTC. Its protein is CASSYEDSSYEQYF.

The V call is TRBV9, the J call TRBJ1-2; 7 bases are a match to TRBD1. With 4 bases clipped from V and 2 bases from J, the junction kept 2 bases outside the gene matches. The V gene's germline CDR1 is SGDLS and CDR2 YYNGEE. The CDR3 has 13 residues. This CDR3 reads CASSPDRNYGYTF. The CDR3 nucleotides are TGTGCCAGCAGCCCGGACAGGAACTATGGCTACACCTTC.

The chain joins TRBV18 to TRBJ2-3; the D gene is possibly TRBD2 (6 bases). Trimming left V 6 bases short and J 4 bases short, with 11 bases between. Germline V gene sequence: CDR1 KGHSH, CDR2 LQKENI. This CDR3 has 13 residues. The CDR3 sequence: CASSSRRADTQYF. The CDR3, as DNA: TGTGCCAGCTCCTCCCGGAGGGCAGATACGCAGTATTTT.

The chain links TRBV9 to TRBJ2-3; D is unresolved. The CDR3 is 15 amino acids. Germline V gene sequence: CDR1 SGDLS, CDR2 YYNGEE. V was clipped by 4 bases and J by 1 base, with 13 bases between them. This CDR3 is CASSTRSLGTDTQYF. The DNA of the CDR3 is TGTGCCAGCAGCACGAGAAGTCTAGGCACAGATACGCAGTATTTT.

The chain employs TRBV7-8 and TRBJ1-2; 7 bases align to TRBD1. Germline lookup yields CDR1 SGHVS and CDR2 FQNEAQ. Trimming took 0 bases from V and 8 from J; bases not matched to a gene: 9. This CDR3 region has 15 residues. In DNA, the CDR3 is TGTGCCAGCAGCTTAGCGCTACAGGGGTCGGTAGGCTACACCTTC. It is translated as CASSLALQGSVGYTF.

This rearrangement joins TRBV5-1 to TRBJ2-3, with 7 bases matching TRBD2. Germline CDR1 is SGHRS and CDR2 is YFSETQ. Germline trimming cut 4 bases from V and 4 bases from J; bases unmatched to any gene: 3. This CDR3 is 13 amino acids long. CDR3 loop: CASSASGSDTQYF. CDR3 sequence (DNA): TGCGCCAGCAGCGCTAGCGGTTCAGATACGCAGTATTTT.

This clone was counted once. The chain employs TRBV7-2 and TRBJ2-5, with D tentatively TRBD1 (5 bases). The length of the CDR3 is 15 residues. Germline loops: CDR1 SGHTA, CDR2 FQGNSA. V was shortened by 1 base and J by 0 bases, with 9 bases between the two germline ends. CDR3 coding DNA: TGTGCCAGCAGCTTAGGCTTGGACAACCAAGAGACCCAGTACTTC. It translates to CASSLGLDNQETQYF.

The gene calls are TRBV6-5 and TRBJ2-7, with TRBD1 identical over 8 bases. Germline CDR1 MNHEY, CDR2 SVGAGI. V gave up 6 bases and J gave up 1 base; unmatched junction bases: 5. CDR3 length equals 14 residues. CDR3: CASRRQGTSYEQYF. The CDR3, as DNA: TGTGCCAGCAGGCGACAGGGGACGTCCTACGAGCAGTACTTC.

The rearrangement joins TRBV7-9 to TRBJ2-1; D is perhaps TRBD2 (6 bases). Per germline, CDR1 SEHNR and CDR2 FQNEAQ (reference sequence). Trimming pared 5 bases from V and 6 bases from J, leaving 14 bases between. The CDR3 runs 14 residues. DNA for the CDR3: TGTGCCAGCAGCCCGGTGGCGGGGTTCAATGAGCAGTTCTTC. It codes for CASSPVAGFNEQFF.

The chain combines TRBV6-6 with TRBJ2-3; D gene unclear. In germline, CDR1 is MNHNY, CDR2 SVGAGI (reference sequence). This CDR3 spans 15 amino acids. The V gene lost 0 bases and the J gene lost 3 bases, with 10 bases spanning the gap. The CDR3 nucleotides are TGTGCCAGCAGTTACTCGACTCTCCGAACAGATACGCAGTATTTT. Translation gives CASSYSTLRTDTQYF.

The chain carries TRBV6-1 and TRBJ2-3; tentative D call: TRBD1 (6 bases). Germline lookup yields CDR1 MNHNS and CDR2 SASEGT. The V and J ends lost 5 bases and 3 bases respectively, with 15 bases between them. The CDR3 is 15 residues long. The DNA of the CDR3 is TGTGCCAGCAGTTTTCCCGGGACAACAACAGATACGCAGTATTTT. The encoded protein is CASSFPGTTTDTQYF.

The V gene is TRBV7-2, the J gene TRBJ2-2; the match to TRBD1 covers 7 bases. CDR3 length: 17 residues. Germline CDR1 and CDR2: SGHTA and FQGNSA. The V and J ends lost 6 bases and 5 bases, in that order; junction bases with no gene match: 15. The DNA for the CDR3 is TGTGCCAGCAGGTGGGACAGCCAAAATAGAAGAACCGGGGAGCTGTTTTTT. Amino acids: CASRWDSQNRRTGELFF. Full variable domain (outside the CDR3, taken from reference TRBV7-2 and TRBJ2-2): GAGVSQSPSNKVTEKGKDVELRCDPISGHTALYWYRQSLGQGLEFLIYFQGNSAPDKSGLPSDRFSAERTGGSVSTLTIQRTQQEDSAVYLCASRWDSQNRRTGELFFGEGSRLTVL.

This chain uses TRBV15 with TRBJ1-1, with D possibly being TRBD1 (6 bases). The V gene's germline CDR1 is LNHNV and CDR2 YYDKDF (reference sequence). V was pared by 1 base and J by 0 bases, with 9 bases between. CDR3 length: 15 residues. The CDR3 sequence is CATSRGQALNTEAFF. The CDR3 nucleotides read TGTGCCACCAGCAGAGGACAGGCGCTGAACACTGAAGCTTTCTTT.

The chain uses TRBV10-3 and TRBJ1-3, with 10 bases matching TRBD1. This CDR3 is 15 amino acids long. Germline V lookup: CDR1 ENHRY, CDR2 SYGVKD. V dropped 10 bases and J dropped 3; count of bases not matched to a gene: 9. CDR3 coding DNA: TGTGCCACGACCAGACAGGGGGCGGGTGGAAACACCATATATTTT. Its protein product is CATTRQGAGGNTIYF.

V gene TRBV11-3 combines with J gene TRBJ2-3; no definite D call. Per the germline V gene, CDR1 is SGHNT and CDR2 is YENEEA. The CDR3 has 12 amino acids. Trimming shortened V by 5 bases and J by 3 bases, and 6 bases separated the two germline ends. The chain's CDR3 is CASSTKTDTQYF. CDR3 sequence (DNA): TGTGCCAGCAGCACTAAGACAGATACGCAGTATTTT. The whole variable domain, remainder taken from reference TRBV11-3 and TRBJ2-3, is EAGVVQSPRYKIIEKKQPVAFWCNPISGHNTLYWYLQNLGQGPELLIRYENEEAVDDSQLPKDRFSAERLKGVDSTLKIQPAELGDSAVYLCASSTKTDTQYFGPGTRLTVL.

This chain links TRBV6-1 with TRBJ1-4; possible D gene TRBD1, 6 bases. Trimming took 7 bases from V and 3 from J, leaving 9 bases between them. Germline CDR1 reads MNHNS; CDR2 reads SASEGT. The CDR3 totals 13 residues. The CDR3 loop reads CASKRGPNEKLFF. DNA of the CDR3: TGTGCCAGCAAGCGGGGGCCTAATGAAAAACTGTTTTTT.

CDR3 coding DNA: TGTGCCAGTAGTATAGCCGGAGGGTCCGGAAACACCATATATTTT. It codes for CASSIAGGSGNTIYF. V is TRBV19 and J is TRBJ1-3; D is undetermined. V lost 1 base to trimming and J lost 4 bases, with 11 bases between them. The CDR3 contains 15 residues. The germline gives CDR1 LNHDA, CDR2 SQIVND (reference sequence).

The chain is built from TRBV5-5 and TRBJ1-4; tentatively, D is TRBD1 (6 bases). Germline V gene data show CDR1 as SGHKS and CDR2 as YYEKEE (reference sequence). The V gene lost 0 bases and the J gene lost 2 bases, with 11 bases spanning the gap. This CDR3 has 16 residues. CDR3: CASSLGLGATNEKLFF. CDR3 bases: TGTGCCAGCAGCTTGGGATTGGGGGCGACTAATGAAAAACTGTTTTTT.